This T cell receptor beta chain was profiled in a study of blood T cell repertoires in COVID-19. Study information: COVID-19 samples, acute and convalescent, were from the United States, Italy and Spain.

The authors' processing: Nucleated cell counts were estimated from reference gene primer amplification. The assay was immunoSEQ multiplex PCR, and TCRdb's table has in-frame clones only and misses some. V and J calls and clone size are given by that table; D and trimming were obtained from the DNA. The repertoire holds 110,000 or so clones, with approximately 84% as singletons. The germline V gene encodes CDR1 MNHEY and CDR2 SMNVEV (reference sequence). The CDR3 runs to 12 residues. Trimming removed 6 bases from V and 2 bases from J, with 7 bases in between. Sequencing was performed on peripheral blood. V gene TRBV27 combines with J gene TRBJ1-2, with a tentative D call TRBD1 (5 bases). The TCR sequence derives from a woman aged 40-49 years with acute or convalescent COVID-19. In DNA form, the CDR3 reads TGTGCCAGCAGCAAGGGGAACTATGGCTACACCTTC. This codes for CASSKGNYGYTF.